These 15 T cell receptor beta chains came from one sample sequenced in a study of post-analysis software for immune sequencing data. Unique molecular identifiers were carried by the TCR beta cDNA libraries. In TCRdb, the PCR reads were re-called with MiXCR into one record per CDR3 protein. The sample lists almost 700,000 distinct CDR3 sequences, approximately 60% occurring once. Antigen specificity for these receptors is unknown. Study-wide results and limits: Patients showed TRBV5-6, TRBV5-1 and TRBV20-1 among roughly 5 TRBV segments more frequent than in controls.

Sequenced: blood. The receptor set was obtained from a girl aged 2-15 years with multiple sclerosis.

In its sample, this clonotype was seen once. J is TRBJ2-1 and V is TRBV6-2 or TRBV6-3; possibly TRBD2 for D (5 bases). The V gene lost 8 bases and the J gene lost 3 bases, with 8 bases spanning the gap. Per germline, CDR1 MNHEY and CDR2 SVGEGT. The CDR3 length is 12 residues. The CDR3 nucleotides read TGTGCCAGCCGACGGGGCTACAATGAGCAGTTCTTC. This encodes CASRRGYNEQFF.

The V gene is TRBV5-1, the J gene TRBJ2-3; D unresolved. This CDR3 has 14 amino acids. CDR1 is SGHRS, CDR2 YFSETQ, per germline. The V end lost 4 bases, the J end lost 2 bases, and 11 bases lay between the germline ends. The CDR3 reads CASSLAEDTDTQYF. The CDR3 nucleotides are TGCGCCAGCAGCCTGGCCGAGGACACAGATACGCAGTATTTT.

In this sample, this clonotype turned up a few times. The genes are TRBV20-1 and TRBJ2-7; TRBD1 agrees at 9 bases. The CDR3 has 12 residues. Trimming at V came to 3 bases and at J to 4 bases, leaving 1 base not matched to a gene. The V gene's germline CDR1 is DFQATT and CDR2 SNEGSKA (reference sequence). The CDR3, as DNA: TGCAGTGCTAGGGACAGGGGTTACGAGCAGTACTTC. This encodes CSARDRGYEQYF.

This chain uses TRBV6-5 with TRBJ2-5; TRBD2 is a possible D gene (5 bases). Trimming took off 3 bases at V and 5 bases at J, with 13 bases between the two ends. This CDR3 comprises 14 residues. Per germline, CDR1 MNHEY and CDR2 SVGAGI. The CDR3 nucleotides read TGTGCCAGCAGTTATCCCGGGGTTGGGGAGACCCAGTACTTC. Amino acid sequence: CASSYPGVGETQYF.

The genes are TRBV5-1 and TRBJ2-7; TRBD2 aligns across 11 bases. The CDR3 has 15 amino acids. V lost 2 bases and J lost 4; bases outside the gene matches: 5. Germline CDR1 SGHRS, CDR2 YFSETQ. This CDR3 is CASSLLAGDGYEQYF. CDR3 coding DNA: TGCGCCAGCAGCTTACTAGCGGGAGATGGTTACGAGCAGTACTTC.

This rearrangement joins TRBV12-3 or TRBV12-4 to TRBJ1-5; D may be TRBD1 (5 bases). Trimming left V 0 bases short and J 7 bases short, with 13 bases between. The CDR3 runs 15 residues. CDR3 DNA: TGTGCCAGCAGTTTAGCTGGCCAGGGAAGACAGCCCCAGCATTTT. Translation: CASSLAGQGRQPQHF.

The chain couples TRBV7-2 to TRBJ1-1; tentatively, D is TRBD1 (5 bases). Trimming removed 1 base at V and 2 bases at J, with 17 bases between. The germline V gene has CDR1 SGHTA and CDR2 FQGNSA. CDR3 length: 17 residues. The DNA of the CDR3 is TGTGCCAGCAGCTTAGTTGGGACGGTAATTGTCAACACTGAAGCTTTCTTT. It codes for CASSLVGTVIVNTEAFF.

This clonotype was seen more than once but under ten times. The gene calls are TRBV21-1 and TRBJ2-1; whether TRBD1, the table's D call, matches the DNA was not checked. TRBV21-1 is shown as a pseudogene. The length of the CDR3 is 17 residues. The CDR3 DNA is TGTGCCAGCAGCAGTCAGGGTTCCCCCAGCTCCTACAATGAGCAGTTCTTC. This codes for CASSSQGSPSSYNEQFF.

This rearrangement joins TRBV5-1 to TRBJ2-1; D unresolved. This CDR3 spans 13 amino acids. Trimming removed 6 bases at V and 10 bases at J, with 17 bases between. CDR1 and CDR2 from the germline V gene are SGHRS and YFSETQ. CDR3: CASNILRIREQFF. The CDR3 DNA reads as TGCGCCAGCAATATACTTCGTATTAGAGAGCAGTTCTTC.

This chain connects TRBV9 to TRBJ1-2; 7 bases map to TRBD1. V lost 4 bases, J lost 3 bases, and 9 bases stayed unmatched. The CDR3 is made up of 15 amino acids. The germline gives CDR1 SGDLS, CDR2 YYNGEE. The CDR3 DNA is TGTGCCAGCAGCCAAGCCGGGACAGCTTACTATGGCTACACCTTC. It codes for CASSQAGTAYYGYTF.

The chain is built from TRBV6-1 and TRBJ2-5, with D unclear. The DNA end is more similar to TRBJ2-7, so the J call may be wrong. This CDR3 spans 12 amino acids. Germline-derived CDR1 and CDR2 are MNHNS and SASEGT. CDR3 sequence reads: CASSLLSHEQYF. Written as DNA, the CDR3 is TGTGCCAGCAGCCTGCTATCCCACGAGCAGTACTTC.

The J gene is TRBJ2-7, the V gene TRBV10-3, with a weak D call TRBD2 (6 bases). The J call is in doubt because the DNA end fits TRBJ2-5 better. Germline V lookup: CDR1 ENHRY, CDR2 SYGVKD. This CDR3 is built from 13 residues. The CDR3 DNA sequence: TGTGCCATCAGTGATGGGGGAGGAGAGACCCAGTACTTC. Amino acid sequence: CAISDGGGETQYF.

Only a few counts were recorded for this clonotype. This chain uses TRBV18 with TRBJ1-6, with D unclear. V gave up 3 bases and J gave up 7 bases, with 13 bases separating them. Germline CDR1 and CDR2: KGHSH and LQKENI. The CDR3 length is 15 residues. The DNA of the CDR3 is TGTGCCAGCTCACCCCGGACTGCCAGAAATTCACCCCTCCACTTT. It specifies CASSPRTARNSPLHF.

The chain combines TRBV27 with TRBJ2-6; a weak D match, TRBD2 (5 bases). This CDR3 is 16 amino acids long. The V and J ends lost 8 bases and 2 bases respectively, with 16 bases between them. The germline CDR1 and CDR2 sequences are MNHEY and SMNVEV (reference sequence). The CDR3 is CASLPGSPAGANVLTF. In DNA form, the CDR3 reads TGTGCCAGCCTACCTGGGAGTCCCGCTGGGGCCAACGTCCTGACTTTC.

This sequence joins TRBV7-9 and TRBJ2-6; a possible D gene is TRBD1 (6 bases). V dropped 7 bases and J dropped 4 bases, with 17 bases sitting between them. There are 16 residues in the CDR3. Per germline, CDR1 SEHNR and CDR2 FQNEAQ (reference sequence). The CDR3 sequence is CASTPQGRSGANVLTF. The CDR3, as DNA: TGTGCCAGCACCCCACAGGGTAGGTCCGGGGCCAACGTCCTGACTTTC.